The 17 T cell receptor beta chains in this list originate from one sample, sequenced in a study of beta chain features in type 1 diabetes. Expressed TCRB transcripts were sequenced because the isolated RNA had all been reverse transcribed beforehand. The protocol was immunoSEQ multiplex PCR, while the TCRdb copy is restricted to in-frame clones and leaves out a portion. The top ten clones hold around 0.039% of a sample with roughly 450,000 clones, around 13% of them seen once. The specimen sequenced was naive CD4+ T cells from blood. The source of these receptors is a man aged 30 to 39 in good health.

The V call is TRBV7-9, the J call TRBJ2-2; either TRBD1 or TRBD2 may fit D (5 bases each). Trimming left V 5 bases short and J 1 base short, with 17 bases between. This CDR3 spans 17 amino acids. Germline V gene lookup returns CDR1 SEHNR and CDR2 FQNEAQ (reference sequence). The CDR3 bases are TGTGCCAGCAGCCTCCCGGGTGGGACCCAGAACACCGGGGAGCTGTTTTTT. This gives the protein CASSLPGGTQNTGELFF.

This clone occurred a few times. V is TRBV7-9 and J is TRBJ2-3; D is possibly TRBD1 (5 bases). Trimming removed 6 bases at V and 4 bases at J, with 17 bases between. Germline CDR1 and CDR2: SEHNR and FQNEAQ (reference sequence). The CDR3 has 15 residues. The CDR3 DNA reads TGTGCCAGCAGTCCCAAAGTTGGGGCCGCAGATACGCAGTATTTT. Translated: CASSPKVGAADTQYF.

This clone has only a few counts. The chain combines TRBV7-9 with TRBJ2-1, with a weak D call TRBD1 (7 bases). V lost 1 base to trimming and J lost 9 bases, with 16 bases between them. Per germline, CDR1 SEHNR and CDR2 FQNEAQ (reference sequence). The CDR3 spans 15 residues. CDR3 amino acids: CASSLDHGRGVEQFF. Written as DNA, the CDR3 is TGTGCCAGCAGCTTAGATCACGGCAGGGGGGTTGAGCAGTTCTTC.

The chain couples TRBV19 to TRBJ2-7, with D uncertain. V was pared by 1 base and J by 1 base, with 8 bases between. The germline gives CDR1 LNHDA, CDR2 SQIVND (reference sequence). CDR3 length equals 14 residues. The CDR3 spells CASSIAVGSYEQYF. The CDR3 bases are TGTGCCAGTAGTATAGCAGTGGGTTCCTACGAGCAGTACTTC.

In nucleotides, the CDR3 is TGCAGCGTTTCCGGGACTGGGTATTCAAACGAGCAGTACGTC. Translated: CSVSGTGYSNEQYV. The genes are TRBV29-1 and TRBJ2-7; TRBD2 is a possible D gene (6 bases). Trimming removed 5 bases from V and 5 bases from J, with 19 bases in between. CDR1 and CDR2 (germline): SQVTM, ANQGSEA. The CDR3 sequence is 14 residues long.

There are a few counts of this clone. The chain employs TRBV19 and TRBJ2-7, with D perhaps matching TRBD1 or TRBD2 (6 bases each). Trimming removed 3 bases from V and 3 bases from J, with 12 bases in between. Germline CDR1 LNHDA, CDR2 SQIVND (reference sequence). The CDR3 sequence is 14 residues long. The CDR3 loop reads CASSILGGGYEQYV. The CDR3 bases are TGTGCCAGTAGTATCCTAGGGGGAGGCTACGAGCAGTACGTC.

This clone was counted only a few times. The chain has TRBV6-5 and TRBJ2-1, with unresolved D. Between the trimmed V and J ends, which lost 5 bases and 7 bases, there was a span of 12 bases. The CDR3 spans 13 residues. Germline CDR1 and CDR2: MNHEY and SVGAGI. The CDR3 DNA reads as TGTGCCAGCAGTCCTACGTGGGTAAATGAGCAGTTCTTC. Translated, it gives CASSPTWVNEQFF.

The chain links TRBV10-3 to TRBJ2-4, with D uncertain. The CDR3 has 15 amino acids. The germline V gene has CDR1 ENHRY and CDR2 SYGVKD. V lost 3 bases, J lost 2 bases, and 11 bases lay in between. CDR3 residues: CAISDPEQPKNIQYF. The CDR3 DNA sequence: TGTGCCATCAGTGATCCGGAACAGCCCAAAAACATTCAGTACTTC.

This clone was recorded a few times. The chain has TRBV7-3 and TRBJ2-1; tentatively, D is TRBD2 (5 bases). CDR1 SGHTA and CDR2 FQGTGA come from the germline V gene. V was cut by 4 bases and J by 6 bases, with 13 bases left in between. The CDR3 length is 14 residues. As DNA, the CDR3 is TGTGCCAGCAGCTCCACAACACTAGGCAATGAGCAGTTCTTC. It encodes CASSSTTLGNEQFF.

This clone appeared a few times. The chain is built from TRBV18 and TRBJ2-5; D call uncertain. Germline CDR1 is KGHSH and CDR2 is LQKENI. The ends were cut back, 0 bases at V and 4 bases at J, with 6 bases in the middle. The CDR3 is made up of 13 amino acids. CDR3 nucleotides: TGTGCCAGCTCACCACCGCCCCCAGAGACCCAGTACTTC. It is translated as CASSPPPPETQYF. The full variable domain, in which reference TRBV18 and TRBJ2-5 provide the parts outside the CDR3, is NAGVMQNPRHLVRRRGQEARLRCSPMKGHSHVYWYRQLPEEGLKFMVYLQKENIIDESGMPKERFSAEFPKEGPSILRIQQVVRGDSAAYFCASSPPPPETQYFGPGTRLLVL.

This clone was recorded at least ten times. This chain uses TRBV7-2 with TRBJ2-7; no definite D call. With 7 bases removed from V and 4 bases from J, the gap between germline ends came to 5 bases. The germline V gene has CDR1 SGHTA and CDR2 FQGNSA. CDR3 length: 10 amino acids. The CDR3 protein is CASIVYEQYV. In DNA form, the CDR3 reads TGTGCCAGCATCGTTTACGAGCAGTACGTC.

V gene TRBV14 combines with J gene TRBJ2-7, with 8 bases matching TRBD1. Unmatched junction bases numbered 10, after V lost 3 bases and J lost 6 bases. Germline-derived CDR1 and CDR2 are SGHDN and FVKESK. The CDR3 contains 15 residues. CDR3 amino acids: CASSQDPRGLSEQYF. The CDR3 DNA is TGTGCCAGCAGCCAGGACCCCAGGGGGCTCAGCGAGCAGTACTTC.

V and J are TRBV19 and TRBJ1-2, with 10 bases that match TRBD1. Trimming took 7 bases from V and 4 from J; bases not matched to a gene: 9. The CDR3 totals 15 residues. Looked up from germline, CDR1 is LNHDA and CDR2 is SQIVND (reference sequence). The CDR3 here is CASTLTGGRSYGYTF. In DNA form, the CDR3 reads TGTGCCAGTACCCTGACAGGGGGCAGAAGCTATGGCTACACCTTC.

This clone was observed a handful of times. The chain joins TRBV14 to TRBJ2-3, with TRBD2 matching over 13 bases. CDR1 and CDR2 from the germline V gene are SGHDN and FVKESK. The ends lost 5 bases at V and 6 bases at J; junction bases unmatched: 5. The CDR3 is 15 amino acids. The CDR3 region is CASSELAGGRDTQYF. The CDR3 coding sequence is TGTGCCAGCAGCGAACTAGCGGGAGGGCGCGATACGCAGTATTTT.

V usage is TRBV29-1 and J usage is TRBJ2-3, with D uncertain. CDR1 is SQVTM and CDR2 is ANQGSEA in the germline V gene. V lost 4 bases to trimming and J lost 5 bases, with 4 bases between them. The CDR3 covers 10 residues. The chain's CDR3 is CSVAIDTQYF. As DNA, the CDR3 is TGCAGCGTTGCCATAGATACGCAGTATTTT.

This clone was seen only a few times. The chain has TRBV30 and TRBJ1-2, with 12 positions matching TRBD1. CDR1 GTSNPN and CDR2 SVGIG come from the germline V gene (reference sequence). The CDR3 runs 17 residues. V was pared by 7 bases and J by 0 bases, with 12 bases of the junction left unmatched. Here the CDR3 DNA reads TGTGCCTTGCCAGGGGACAGGGGGCGATCTCCTAACTATGGCTACACCTTC. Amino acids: CALPGDRGRSPNYGYTF.

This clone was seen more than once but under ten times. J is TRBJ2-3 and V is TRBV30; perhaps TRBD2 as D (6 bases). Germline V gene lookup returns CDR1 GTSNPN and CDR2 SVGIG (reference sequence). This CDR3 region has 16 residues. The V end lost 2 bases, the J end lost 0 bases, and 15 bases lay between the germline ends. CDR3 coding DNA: TGTGCCTGGAGTTGGGCGGGACGCACTAGCACAGATACGCAGTATTTT. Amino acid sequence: CAWSWAGRTSTDTQYF. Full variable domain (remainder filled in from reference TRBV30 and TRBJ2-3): SQTIHQWPATLVQPVGSPLSLECTVEGTSNPNLYWYRQAAGRGLQLLFYSVGIGQISSEVPQNLSASRPQDRQFILSSKKLLLSDSGFYLCAWSWAGRTSTDTQYFGPGTRLTVL.